This T cell receptor beta chain was recovered during a study of blood T cell repertoires in COVID-19. Overall study: Acute and convalescent COVID-19 samples came from the United States, Italy and Spain. T cells, B-cell-depleted T cells, or PBMCs provided the cDNA or gDNA that served as material.

V was clipped by 5 bases and J by 3 bases; unmatched bases: 11. Germline assignment: CDR1 MDHEN and CDR2 SYDVKM. This CDR3 has 17 residues. Original processing notes: The assay estimated nucleated cells by amplifying reference gene primers. The table came from immunoSEQ multiplex PCR; TCRdb's copy has only in-frame clones and leaves some out. That table is the source of V, J and clone size, and D and trimming were worked out from the DNA. This table has around 97,000 clones, about 80% appearing once. The sequence was collected from a man in his 70s with acute or convalescent COVID-19. Sequenced material: peripheral blood. The J gene is TRBJ2-2, the V gene TRBV28; 8 bases align to TRBD1. The chain's CDR3 is CASSQGQGGLDTGELFF. DNA for the CDR3: TGTGCCAGCAGTCAAGGACAGGGTGGTTTGGACACCGGGGAGCTGTTTTTT.